The clone carrying this T cell receptor (beta chain) was picked up many times. The V end was cut by 1 base, the J end by 4 bases, with 22 bases between. The CDR3 sequence is 18 residues long. Germline V CDR1 and CDR2: PRHDT, FYEKMQ (reference sequence). The data were obtained in a study of CD8+CD57+ T cells in acquired aplastic anemia. Profiling of TCR beta VDJ combinations and CDR3 sequences used genomic DNA as template. Each CDR3 protein gets one entry after TCRdb re-called the reads with MiXCR. This sample has 100,000 to 150,000 distinct CDR3 sequences, with around 48% found just once. Material: sorted CD4+, CD8+, or CD8+CD57+ T cells (not recorded which) from PBMCs. The gene calls are TRBV13 and TRBJ1-2, with a possible D match to TRBD1 (5 bases). This receptor was taken from a human donor in good health, serving as a control. This CDR3 reads CASSLDPLRDSRPYGYTF. The CDR3 DNA reads TGTGCCAGCAGCTTAGATCCCCTCCGGGACTCCAGACCCTATGGCTACACCTTC.